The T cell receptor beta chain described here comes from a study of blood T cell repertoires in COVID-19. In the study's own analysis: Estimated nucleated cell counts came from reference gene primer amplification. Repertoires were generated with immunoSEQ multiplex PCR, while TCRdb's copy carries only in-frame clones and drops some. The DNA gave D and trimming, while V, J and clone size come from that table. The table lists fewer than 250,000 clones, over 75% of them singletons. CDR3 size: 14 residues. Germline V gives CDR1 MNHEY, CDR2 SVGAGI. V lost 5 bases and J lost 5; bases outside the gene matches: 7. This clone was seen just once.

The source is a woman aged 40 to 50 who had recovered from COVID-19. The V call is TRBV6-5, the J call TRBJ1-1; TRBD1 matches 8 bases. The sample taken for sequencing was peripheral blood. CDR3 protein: CASSRPDRGTEAFF. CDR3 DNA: TGTGCCAGCAGTCGGCCCGACAGGGGTACTGAAGCTTTCTTT.